The 17 T cell receptor beta chains below were found in one sample sequenced in a study of technical replicates of blood from several donors. TCRdb keeps only in-frame clones here, not all; method: immunoSEQ multiplex PCR. Among under 85,000 clones listed, 85% to 95% were seen once. Sequenced input: T cells isolated from PBMCs. Receptors originate from a human donor in good health.

V gene TRBV11-2 combines with J gene TRBJ2-7; D is unresolved. Germline V gene sequence: CDR1 SGHAT, CDR2 FQNNGV. With 3 bases removed from V and 0 bases from J, the gap between germline ends came to 3 bases. The length of the CDR3 is 12 residues. The CDR3 protein is CASSFGSYEQYF. The DNA of the CDR3 is TGTGCCAGCAGCTTCGGCTCCTACGAGCAGTACTTC.

The chain employs TRBV27 and TRBJ2-3, with no clear D. This CDR3 has 14 residues. Germline V gene lookup returns CDR1 MNHEY and CDR2 SMNVEV (reference sequence). V was cut by 0 bases and J by 4 bases, with 8 bases left in between. CDR3 nucleotides: TGTGCCAGCAGTTTATCGTACTTAGCAGATACGCAGTATTTT. Its translation: CASSLSYLADTQYF.

The genes are TRBV2 and TRBJ2-7; D is uncertain. The CDR3 covers 14 residues. Germline-derived CDR1 and CDR2 are SNHLY and FYNNEI. The V and J ends lost 2 bases and 2 bases respectively, with 10 bases between them. CDR3 nucleotide sequence: TGTGCCAGCAGTGAAATGGTCACAACCTACGAGCAGTACTTC. This gives the protein CASSEMVTTYEQYF. Complete variable domain (other parts from reference TRBV2 and TRBJ2-7): EPEVTQTPSHQVTQMGQEVILRCVPISNHLYFYWYRQILGQKVEFLVSFYNNEISEKSEIFDDQFSVERPDGSNFTLKIRSTKLEDSAMYFCASSEMVTTYEQYFGPGTRLTVT.

The chain combines TRBV7-9 with TRBJ2-1, with 8 bases lining up with TRBD2. Trimming at V came to 2 bases and at J to 7 bases, leaving 7 bases not matched to a gene. The CDR3 totals 15 residues. Germline CDR1 reads SEHNR; CDR2 reads FQNEAQ (reference sequence). Written as DNA, the CDR3 is TGTGCCAGCAGCTTACCTGGACTAGCCTGGAATGAGCAGTTCTTC. Protein product: CASSLPGLAWNEQFF.

The rearrangement links TRBV11-2 to TRBJ2-5, with 7 bases aligning to TRBD2. Unmatched junction bases numbered 8, after V lost 2 bases and J lost 5 bases. This CDR3 contains 15 residues. Germline V gene data show CDR1 as SGHAT and CDR2 as FQNNGV. Written as DNA, the CDR3 is TGTGCCAGCAGCTTATTAAGTCTAGCGGTGGAGACCCAGTACTTC. Translated, it gives CASSLLSLAVETQYF.

This sequence joins TRBV6-6 and TRBJ1-2, with 8 bases lining up with TRBD1. Germline V gives CDR1 MNHNY, CDR2 SVGAGI (reference sequence). CDR3 length equals 15 residues. Losses at the gene ends were 3 bases for V and 8 bases for J; bases not matched to a gene: 11. The CDR3 region has the DNA TGTGCCAGCAGTTATTACCCAGGGGGCATCTACGGCTACACCTTC. Amino acid sequence: CASSYYPGGIYGYTF.

In nucleotides, the CDR3 is TGTGCCATCCAAGCGGGAGACACTGCGGGAGGCTACACCTTC. Translated, it gives CAIQAGDTAGGYTF. The genes are TRBV10-3 and TRBJ1-2, with no clear D. Deletions cut 8 bases from V and 8 bases from J, with 21 bases between. This CDR3 has 14 residues. In germline, CDR1 is ENHRY, CDR2 SYGVKD.

The chain is built from TRBV6-5 and TRBJ2-1; perhaps TRBD1 as D (6 bases). V was cut by 7 bases and J by 15 bases, with 19 bases left in between. The CDR3 is 12 amino acids. Germline V CDR1 and CDR2: MNHEY, SVGAGI. The CDR3 loop is CASKDPIRGPFF. The CDR3, as DNA: TGTGCCAGCAAAGACCCCATCAGGGGTCCGTTCTTC.

This clone was recorded a few times. The V call is TRBV10-3, the J call TRBJ1-2, with D possibly TRBD1 on 5 matching bases. Germline-derived CDR1 and CDR2 are ENHRY and SYGVKD. CDR3 size: 13 residues. V was clipped by 3 bases and J by 4 bases, with 9 bases between them. The CDR3 coding sequence is TGTGCCATCAGTGAAGACAGATCCTATGGCTACACCTTC. This gives the protein CAISEDRSYGYTF.

The chain joins TRBV29-1 to TRBJ2-1; 9 bases fit TRBD1. The CDR3 runs 15 residues. Per germline, CDR1 SQVTM and CDR2 ANQGSEA. Unmatched junction bases numbered 12, after V lost 7 bases and J lost 5 bases. The CDR3 sequence: CSAGAQDRGNNEQFF. DNA for the CDR3: TGCAGCGCCGGGGCCCAGGACAGGGGAAACAATGAGCAGTTCTTC.

The V gene is TRBV5-8, the J gene TRBJ2-5; 7 positions match TRBD1. Trimming removed 5 bases from V and 4 bases from J; junction bases left unmatched: 8. CDR1 and CDR2 (germline): SGHTS, YDEGEE. The CDR3 covers 14 residues. Here the CDR3 reads CASSWGQLIETQYF. The CDR3 nucleotides are TGTGCCAGCAGTTGGGGACAGCTGATAGAGACCCAGTACTTC.

The chain joins TRBV28 to TRBJ2-7; D perhaps matches TRBD1 (6 bases). Deletions cut 6 bases from V and 6 bases from J, with 21 bases between. The CDR3 runs 15 residues. Germline assignment: CDR1 MDHEN and CDR2 SYDVKM. The chain's CDR3 is CASRTRGAGYGEQYF. In DNA form, the CDR3 reads TGTGCCAGCAGGACCAGGGGAGCAGGGTATGGCGAGCAGTACTTC.

This clone was counted a single time. The chain combines TRBV5-1 with TRBJ2-1; TRBD2 matches at 11 bases. This CDR3 is built from 15 residues. CDR1 is SGHRS, CDR2 YFSETQ, per germline. With V trimmed by 4 bases and J by 3 bases, 3 bases remained unmatched. As DNA, the CDR3 is TGCGCCAGCAGCGTTAGCGGGAGGGACTACAATGAGCAGTTCTTC. The encoded protein is CASSVSGRDYNEQFF.

This clone was observed a single time. The chain joins TRBV6-5 to TRBJ2-1, with unresolved D. The V and J ends lost 7 bases and 7 bases respectively, with 20 bases between them. Germline V gene sequence: CDR1 MNHEY, CDR2 SVGAGI. The CDR3 runs to 15 residues. In DNA form, the CDR3 reads TGTGCCAGCACACCCAATGGGCTCCTGCTTAATGAGCAGTTCTTC. Amino acid sequence: CASTPNGLLLNEQFF.

This clone showed up just once. The J gene is TRBJ2-3, the V gene TRBV9; the match to TRBD2 covers 11 bases. The CDR3 spans 16 residues. Trimming cost V 4 bases and J 0 bases; bases outside gene matches: 4. Germline V gene data show CDR1 as SGDLS and CDR2 as YYNGEE. The CDR3 sequence: CASSLGTSGSTDTQYF. CDR3 DNA sequence: TGTGCCAGCAGCCTGGGGACTAGCGGTAGCACAGATACGCAGTATTTT.

Remarks on this clone: A read error may produce the germline difference seen at one junction end. The chain uses TRBV6-5 and TRBJ2-5; no clear D. This CDR3 is 11 amino acids long. Germline-derived CDR1 and CDR2 are MNHEY and SVGAGI. CDR3 sequence: CASSYQETQYF. The DNA of the CDR3 is TGTGCCAGCAGTTACCAGGAGACCCAGTACTTC.

The chain employs TRBV27 and TRBJ1-4; D possibly corresponds to TRBD1 (6 bases). This CDR3 comprises 16 residues. Trimming removed 1 base from V and 8 bases from J, with 17 bases in between. Looked up from germline, CDR1 is MNHEY and CDR2 is SMNVEV (reference sequence). The CDR3 coding sequence is TGTGCCAGCAGTTTATTTTCGGGGACACTGCCAGAAAAACTGTTTTTT. Protein: CASSLFSGTLPEKLFF.